These T cell receptor beta chains were read from a single sample in a study of beta chain features in type 1 diabetes. Repertoires were generated with immunoSEQ multiplex PCR, while TCRdb's copy carries only in-frame clones and drops some. The repertoire holds about 230,000 clones, with over 9.5% as singletons. The sequenced sample consisted of naive CD4+ T cells from blood. The receptors originated from a woman between 18 and 30 years old in good health. Both conserved end residues are part of each CDR3. Fields, in order: clone size, D gene, V gene, J gene, CDR3 protein, CDR3 DNA. A D gene is named only where the DNA matches it firmly. Size tells how often a clone was seen (once, few, many) or the class of an expanded clone, and some rows leave it out.

abundance: .
d_gene: TRBD1
v_gene: TRBV6-1
j_gene: TRBJ2-5
CDR3aa: CASTPAQGGETQYF
CDR3nt: TGTGCCAGCACTCCCGCACAGGGGGGAGAGACCCAGTACTTC

abundance: few
d_gene: .
v_gene: TRBV19
j_gene: TRBJ1-3
CDR3aa: CASSRIPTGSGNTIYF
CDR3nt: TGTGCCAGTAGTAGGATCCCGACAGGCTCTGGAAACACCATATATTTT

abundance: few
d_gene: TRBD1
v_gene: TRBV5-1
j_gene: TRBJ2-1
CDR3aa: CASSGGTGVMQVEQFF
CDR3nt: TGCGCCAGCAGCGGCGGGACAGGGGTAATGCAAGTGGAGCAGTTCTTC

abundance: .
d_gene: .
v_gene: TRBV25-1
j_gene: TRBJ2-7
CDR3aa: CASREGASYEQYF
CDR3nt: TGTGCCAGCAGGGAAGGGGCATCCTACGAGCAGTACTTC

abundance: few
d_gene: .
v_gene: TRBV11-2
j_gene: TRBJ2-1
CDR3aa: CASSLTGSGGGEQFF
CDR3nt: TGTGCCAGCAGCTTAACGGGATCGGGCGGTGGTGAGCAGTTCTTC

abundance: .
d_gene: TRBD1
v_gene: TRBV19
j_gene: TRBJ2-7
CDR3aa: CASSIGQGFYEQYF
CDR3nt: TGTGCCAGTAGTATAGGACAGGGGTTCTACGAGCAGTACTTC

abundance: few
d_gene: TRBD1
v_gene: TRBV30
j_gene: TRBJ1-4
CDR3aa: CAWSVDSGGQKLFF
CDR3nt: TGTGCCTGGAGTGTAGATTCAGGGGGCCAAAAACTGTTTTTT

abundance: .
d_gene: TRBD1
v_gene: TRBV5-1
j_gene: TRBJ2-2
CDR3aa: CASSWTGPNTGELFF
CDR3nt: TGCGCCAGCAGCTGGACAGGCCCGAACACCGGGGAGCTGTTTTTT

abundance: .
d_gene: TRBD1
v_gene: TRBV4-1
j_gene: TRBJ1-1
CDR3aa: CASSQTLDRADGNTEAFF
CDR3nt: TGCGCCAGCAGCCAAACATTGGACAGGGCTGACGGGAACACTGAAGCTTTCTTT

abundance: few
d_gene: TRBD2
v_gene: TRBV9
j_gene: TRBJ2-3
CDR3aa: CASSVDLARGASYTQYF
CDR3nt: TGTGCCAGCAGCGTAGATCTTGCGCGGGGGGCCTCATATACGCAGTATTTT

abundance: .
d_gene: .
v_gene: TRBV5-4
j_gene: TRBJ2-1
CDR3aa: CASSLAQGLYNEQFF
CDR3nt: TGTGCCAGCAGCTTGGCGCAGGGACTCTACAATGAGCAGTTCTTC

abundance: .
d_gene: .
v_gene: TRBV5-1
j_gene: TRBJ1-1
CDR3aa: CASSRGFDTEAFF
CDR3nt: TGCGCCAGCAGCCGGGGGTTCGATACTGAAGCTTTCTTT

abundance: .
d_gene: .
v_gene: TRBV19
j_gene: TRBJ1-1
CDR3aa: CASSIRGTPAFF
CDR3nt: TGTGCCAGTAGTATAAGGGGAACGCCCGCTTTCTTT

abundance: few
d_gene: TRBD1
v_gene: TRBV29-1
j_gene: TRBJ1-1
CDR3aa: CSVEMDRVTEAFF
CDR3nt: TGCAGCGTTGAAATGGACAGGGTCACTGAAGCTTTCTTT

abundance: .
d_gene: TRBD2
v_gene: TRBV30
j_gene: TRBJ2-1
CDR3aa: CAWSLLAGGPGEQFF
CDR3nt: TGTGCCTGGAGTTTACTAGCGGGGGGGCCCGGTGAGCAGTTCTTC

abundance: few
d_gene: .
v_gene: TRBV20-1
j_gene: TRBJ2-3
CDR3aa: CSARMTDTQYF
CDR3nt: TGCAGTGCCCGTATGACAGATACGCAGTATTTT

abundance: .
d_gene: TRBD2
v_gene: TRBV5-4
j_gene: TRBJ2-1
CDR3aa: CASSPGTSGRFYNEQFF
CDR3nt: TGTGCCAGCAGCCCCGGGACTAGCGGGAGGTTCTACAATGAGCAGTTCTTC

abundance: few
d_gene: .
v_gene: TRBV7-9
j_gene: TRBJ2-3
CDR3aa: CASSLGEHGGSTDTQYF
CDR3nt: TGTGCCAGCAGCTTAGGCGAGCATGGGGGGAGCACAGATACGCAGTATTTT

abundance: .
d_gene: .
v_gene: TRBV5-4
j_gene: TRBJ1-1
CDR3aa: CASSFFVPQTPRQAFF
CDR3nt: TGTGCCAGCAGCTTTTTCGTGCCGCAAACTCCCAGGCAAGCTTTCTTT

abundance: few
d_gene: .
v_gene: TRBV4-1
j_gene: TRBJ2-3
CDR3aa: CASSQVAQGRGFTNTDTQYF
CDR3nt: TGCGCCAGCAGCCAAGTCGCCCAGGGGCGGGGGTTCACCAACACAGATACGCAGTATTTT

abundance: few
d_gene: TRBD1
v_gene: TRBV5-1
j_gene: TRBJ2-3
CDR3aa: CASSLAQGVTTDTQYF
CDR3nt: TGCGCCAGCAGCTTGGCTCAGGGGGTGACCACAGATACGCAGTATTTT

abundance: .
d_gene: .
v_gene: TRBV7-3
j_gene: TRBJ1-1
CDR3aa: CASSPRGGQMNTEAFF
CDR3nt: TGTGCCAGCAGCCCACGCGGAGGACAGATGAACACTGAAGCTTTCTTT

abundance: few
d_gene: .
v_gene: TRBV2
j_gene: TRBJ2-5
CDR3aa: CASSEAQKTQYF
CDR3nt: TGTGCCAGCAGTGAAGCGCAGAAGACCCAGTACTTC

abundance: .
d_gene: .
v_gene: TRBV11-2
j_gene: TRBJ2-7
CDR3aa: CASSLVQAAYEQYF
CDR3nt: TGTGCCAGCAGCTTAGTACAGGCAGCCTACGAGCAGTACTTC

abundance: .
d_gene: .
v_gene: TRBV10-2
j_gene: TRBJ2-7
CDR3aa: CASSVSGGSYEQYF
CDR3nt: TGCGCCAGCAGTGTCTCAGGGGGGTCCTACGAGCAGTACTTC

abundance: few
d_gene: TRBD1
v_gene: TRBV28
j_gene: TRBJ2-5
CDR3aa: CASSSPGQAETQYF
CDR3nt: TGTGCCAGCAGTTCCCCGGGACAGGCTGAGACCCAGTACTTC

abundance: few
d_gene: .
v_gene: TRBV14
j_gene: TRBJ1-3
CDR3aa: CASSQVLPTDGNTIYF
CDR3nt: TGTGCCAGCAGCCAAGTCCTACCGACAGACGGAAACACCATATATTTT

abundance: few
d_gene: .
v_gene: TRBV18
j_gene: TRBJ1-2
CDR3aa: CASSPEDFYGYTF
CDR3nt: TGTGCCAGCTCACCAGAGGATTTCTATGGCTACACCTTC

abundance: few
d_gene: TRBD1
v_gene: TRBV7-9
j_gene: TRBJ1-2
CDR3aa: CASSPKSGQQETF
CDR3nt: TGTGCCAGCAGCCCTAAATCGGGACAGCAAGAGACCTTC

abundance: .
d_gene: TRBD2
v_gene: TRBV5-6
j_gene: TRBJ2-1
CDR3aa: CASSLTKTSGGFNNEQFF
CDR3nt: TGTGCCAGCAGCTTGACCAAAACTAGCGGGGGATTCAACAATGAGCAGTTCTTC

abundance: .
d_gene: TRBD1
v_gene: TRBV5-1
j_gene: TRBJ2-2
CDR3aa: CASSAGLIPTGITGELFF
CDR3nt: TGCGCCAGCAGCGCCGGTCTTATTCCGACAGGGATCACCGGGGAGCTGTTTTTT

abundance: .
d_gene: TRBD2
v_gene: TRBV7-6
j_gene: TRBJ2-1
CDR3aa: CASSPRLAGGLNEQFF
CDR3nt: TGTGCCAGCAGCCCCCGACTAGCGGGAGGGTTAAATGAGCAGTTCTTC

abundance: .
d_gene: .
v_gene: TRBV5-1
j_gene: TRBJ2-7
CDR3aa: CASSLQGRYEQYF
CDR3nt: TGCGCCAGCAGCTTGCAGGGGAGATACGAGCAGTACTTC

abundance: .
d_gene: .
v_gene: TRBV7-9
j_gene: TRBJ2-3
CDR3aa: CASSLGWTAADTQYF
CDR3nt: TGTGCCAGCAGCTTAGGGTGGACAGCTGCAGATACGCAGTATTTT

abundance: few
d_gene: .
v_gene: TRBV7-9
j_gene: TRBJ2-7
CDR3aa: CASSYGTSYEQYF
CDR3nt: TGTGCCAGCAGCTACGGGACATCTTACGAGCAGTACTTC

abundance: few
d_gene: TRBD1
v_gene: TRBV7-6
j_gene: TRBJ1-1
CDR3aa: CASSPRTGGTEAFF
CDR3nt: TGTGCCAGCAGCCCCAGGACAGGGGGGACTGAAGCTTTCTTT

abundance: .
d_gene: TRBD2
v_gene: TRBV5-1
j_gene: TRBJ2-1
CDR3aa: CASSGGTSGYNEQFF
CDR3nt: TGCGCCAGCAGCGGCGGGACTAGCGGATACAATGAGCAGTTCTTC

abundance: few
d_gene: .
v_gene: TRBV28
j_gene: TRBJ2-7
CDR3aa: CASSSPLPYAQYF
CDR3nt: TGTGCCAGCAGTTCCCCCCTACCCTACGCGCAGTACTTC